The source of this T cell receptor beta chain is a study of T-cell reconstitution after alpha-beta-depleted transplantation in children. The CDR3 has 14 amino acids. The trim removed 4 bases at V and 4 bases at J, leaving 7 bases unmatched. Germline V gene data show CDR1 as SGHRS and CDR2 as YFSETQ. Overall study findings and caveats: Elevated TCRbeta diversity at day 60 was traced, in some patients, to surviving recipient T cells and thymic progenitors. Diversity and T-cell counts at one year after transplant derived mostly from new T cells. Alpha-beta T cells present about two months after transplant were reported to originate from several hundred expanded graft clones.

Molecular barcoding with unique molecular identifiers was used for the TCRbeta library. TCRdb reprocessed the PCR reads with MiXCR, giving one entry per CDR3 protein. In the table there are 500,000 to 600,000 distinct CDR3 sequences, 25% to 30% of which are singletons. In regard to this clonotype: Its antigen is not known.

The material sequenced was PBMCs, taken before TCRalphabeta/CD19-depleted stem cell transplant. The origin of this receptor is a boy younger than two with Wiskott-Aldrich syndrome, due to receive a stem cell transplant. The chain has TRBV5-1 and TRBJ1-1; 7 nucleotides agree with TRBD1. This CDR3 is CASSANRGGTEAFF. CDR3 bases: TGCGCCAGCAGCGCCAACAGGGGCGGCACTGAAGCTTTCTTT.